The 32 T cell receptor beta chains listed next were all sequenced from one sample in a study of shared clonotypes between healthy human individuals. Clones were sequenced by immunoSEQ multiplex PCR, and TCRdb holds only the in-frame ones, with some missing. In the table there are about 2.3 million clones, approximately 90% of which are singletons. Sequencing used naive CD4+ T cells from PBMCs. Subset indicated: CD45RA+ positively selected. These receptors came from a young man in good health. Some clones in this sample may be carry-over from other donors' samples.

The rearrangement links TRBV10-3 to TRBJ2-7, with D tentatively TRBD1 or TRBD2 (6 bases each). There are 12 residues in the CDR3. Trimming left V 8 bases short and J 6 bases short, with 14 bases between. Germline CDR1 and CDR2: ENHRY and SYGVKD. Here the CDR3 DNA reads TGTGCCATCGGCAGCAGGGGAGGCGAGCAGTACTTC. Translated: CAIGSRGGEQYF.

This chain uses TRBV7-3 with TRBJ2-3; D is perhaps TRBD1 or TRBD2 (5 bases each). V lost 6 bases, J lost 9 bases, and 22 bases lay in between. Germline-derived CDR1 and CDR2 are SGHTA and FQGTGA. This CDR3 is built from 15 residues. CDR3 sequence reads: CASRTGASRLGTQYF. DNA for the CDR3: TGTGCCAGCAGGACCGGGGCTAGCAGACTCGGAACGCAGTATTTT.

This clone was counted a single time. The rearrangement joins TRBV5-1 to TRBJ2-1; D possibly corresponds to TRBD2 (6 bases). V lost 2 bases and J lost 6, with 9 bases in between. Germline values: CDR1 SGHRS, CDR2 YFSETQ. This CDR3 region has 13 residues. The CDR3 DNA reads as TGCGCCAGCAGCTTACGGGAGTTCAATGAGCAGTTCTTC. This gives the protein CASSLREFNEQFF.

The chain has TRBV5-6 and TRBJ2-3; D ambiguous. V was clipped by 4 bases and J by 4 bases, with 13 bases between them. The CDR3 has 14 amino acids. Germline-derived CDR1 and CDR2 are SGHDT and YYEEEE. CDR3 coding DNA: TGTGCCAGCAGCCCGGCGGAGAGGTCAGATACGCAGTATTTT. Translation gives CASSPAERSDTQYF.

V gene TRBV9 combines with J gene TRBJ2-2; a possible D gene is TRBD2 (6 bases). The CDR3 consists of 17 residues. Germline V CDR1 and CDR2: SGDLS, YYNGEE. The ends were cut back, 4 bases at V and 4 bases at J, with 20 bases in the middle. The CDR3 protein is CASSPPGVASGTGELFF. CDR3 in DNA: TGTGCCAGCAGCCCTCCGGGGGTGGCCTCGGGCACCGGGGAGCTGTTTTTT.

This chain links TRBV5-1 with TRBJ2-1, with D perhaps being TRBD1 or TRBD2 (5 bases each). The CDR3 has 16 amino acids. Trimming pared 7 bases from V and 1 base from J, leaving 18 bases between. Looked up from germline, CDR1 is SGHRS and CDR2 is YFSETQ. The DNA of the CDR3 is TGCGCCAGCGCGTCCGGGACCCTGGGTTCCTACAATGAGCAGTTCTTC. Amino acids: CASASGTLGSYNEQFF.

This chain links TRBV6-1 with TRBJ1-3, with a tentative D call TRBD1 (5 bases). Trimming cost V 2 bases and J 3 bases, with 20 bases left between them. The CDR3 extends over 18 amino acids. Germline V lookup: CDR1 MNHNS, CDR2 SASEGT. The CDR3 coding sequence is TGTGCCAGCAGTGAAAACATGTACAGCGGACATCGTGGAAACACCATATATTTT. Residues: CASSENMYSGHRGNTIYF.

This chain uses TRBV5-1 with TRBJ2-1, with TRBD2 matching 14 bases. Germline V gene data show CDR1 as SGHRS and CDR2 as YFSETQ. V was pared by 4 bases and J by 5 bases, with 2 bases of the junction left unmatched. This CDR3 is built from 15 residues. CDR3 protein: CASSAGLAGDNEQFF. CDR3 DNA: TGCGCCAGCAGCGCGGGACTAGCGGGAGACAATGAGCAGTTCTTC.

Written as DNA, the CDR3 is TGTGCCTGGAATCCGGGACAGGGCCCTGGCTACACCTTC. This translates into CAWNPGQGPGYTF. The chain couples TRBV30 to TRBJ1-2; 9 nucleotides line up with TRBD1. The V and J ends lost 4 bases and 7 bases, in that order; junction bases with no gene match: 7. The germline gives CDR1 GTSNPN, CDR2 SVGIG (reference sequence). CDR3 size: 13 residues. The full variable domain, completed using reference TRBV30 and TRBJ1-2, is SQTIHQWPATLVQPVGSPLSLECTVEGTSNPNLYWYRQAAGRGLQLLFYSVGIGQISSEVPQNLSASRPQDRQFILSSKKLLLSDSGFYLCAWNPGQGPGYTFGSGTRLTVV.

The chain employs TRBV2 and TRBJ2-1; 9 bases line up with TRBD2. V dropped 6 bases and J dropped 4; count of bases not matched to a gene: 7. CDR3 size: 15 residues. Germline V gene sequence: CDR1 SNHLY, CDR2 FYNNEI. CDR3 nucleotide sequence: TGTGCCAGCAGATCCCTAGCGGGGACATACAATGAGCAGTTCTTC. Translation gives CASRSLAGTYNEQFF.

The chain employs TRBV6-1 and TRBJ2-7; 7 bases align to TRBD1. Germline lookup yields CDR1 MNHNS and CDR2 SASEGT. V shed 4 bases and J 3 bases; nucleotides not matched to a gene: 12. CDR3 length equals 16 residues. CDR3 nucleotide sequence: TGTGCCAGCAGTGGGGGGTATGTGGACAGGTACTACGAGCAGTACTTC. Translation gives CASSGGYVDRYYEQYF.

Worth noting for this clone: The sample has other DNA sequences that encode this CDR3 too. The chain employs TRBV7-9 and TRBJ2-7; 8 bases match TRBD2. Germline lookup yields CDR1 SEHNR and CDR2 FQNEAQ (reference sequence). The CDR3 is 15 residues long. V was clipped by 1 base and J by 1 base; unmatched bases: 3. For the CDR3, the DNA is TGTGCCAGCAGCTTAGTCGCGGGAGGATCCTACGAGCAGTACTTC. Encoded protein: CASSLVAGGSYEQYF.

For this clone: Additional DNA sequences in this sample encode the identical CDR3. The chain recombines TRBV27 with TRBJ2-1, with D unresolved. This CDR3 has 12 residues. Trimming left V 4 bases short and J 6 bases short, with 7 bases between. The germline CDR1 and CDR2 sequences are MNHEY and SMNVEV (reference sequence). The CDR3 sequence is CASSSRGNEQFF. The CDR3 nucleotides are TGTGCCAGCAGTTCCCGTGGCAATGAGCAGTTCTTC.

J is TRBJ2-5 and V is TRBV6-1; D is uncertain. This CDR3 is 15 amino acids long. The germline V gene encodes CDR1 MNHNS and CDR2 SASEGT. The germline V and J ends were trimmed by 7 bases and 5 bases, with 20 bases remaining between them. The chain's CDR3 is CASITERFGWETQYF. As DNA, the CDR3 is TGTGCCAGCATCACCGAACGGTTTGGATGGGAGACCCAGTACTTC.

The CDR3 DNA follows: TGTGCCACCAGCAGTACCGATGTACCGAAACGGCAGGGTTTCAGCTCCTACGAGCAGTACTTC. Residues: CATSSTDVPKRQGFSSYEQYF. This chain uses TRBV15 with TRBJ2-7; TRBD1 is a possible D gene (5 bases). Germline CDR1 is LNHNV and CDR2 is YYDKDF (reference sequence). The CDR3 has 21 residues. Trimming left V 3 bases short and J 0 bases short, with 30 bases between.

The chain couples TRBV7-9 to TRBJ1-1; unclear D gene. V was shortened by 2 bases and J by 7 bases, with 14 bases between the two germline ends. The CDR3 is 14 residues long. Germline CDR1 SEHNR, CDR2 FQNEAQ (reference sequence). The CDR3 DNA is TGTGCCAGCAGCTTATCGTCTTATGCGGTTGAAGCTTTCTTT. This gives the protein CASSLSSYAVEAFF.

In this sample, this clone turned up once. This chain's CDR3 is CASSVGSSSGANVLTF. CDR3 sequence (DNA): TGTGCCAGCAGCGTAGGAAGTTCCTCTGGGGCCAACGTCCTGACTTTC. The chain uses TRBV9 and TRBJ2-6; D is ambiguous. Germline lookup yields CDR1 SGDLS and CDR2 YYNGEE. V lost 0 bases, J lost 0 bases, and 7 bases lay in between. The CDR3 consists of 16 residues.

The chain employs TRBV28 and TRBJ2-7, with D possibly being TRBD1 (6 bases). The CDR3 sequence is 14 residues long. Trimming took off 2 bases at V and 4 bases at J, with 12 bases between the two ends. Germline V CDR1 and CDR2: MDHEN, SYDVKM. This CDR3 reads CASSLRTVLYEQYF. DNA of the CDR3: TGTGCCAGCAGTTTACGGACAGTACTTTACGAGCAGTACTTC.

The J gene is TRBJ1-2, the V gene TRBV6-6; tentative D call: TRBD1 (5 bases). The length of the CDR3 is 12 residues. With 6 bases removed from V and 8 bases from J, the gap between germline ends came to 13 bases. The germline V gene has CDR1 MNHNY and CDR2 SVGAGI (reference sequence). DNA for the CDR3: TGTGCCAGCAGGCCTCAACAGGAAGGCTACACCTTC. Protein sequence: CASRPQQEGYTF.

In this sample, this clone turned up once. The same CDR3 arises from other DNA sequences in this sample as well. The chain is built from TRBV28 and TRBJ2-5, with a possible D match to TRBD2 (5 bases). This CDR3 region has 14 residues. Germline V gene lookup returns CDR1 MDHEN and CDR2 SYDVKM. The V and J ends lost 3 bases and 2 bases respectively, with 10 bases between them. CDR3 nucleotide sequence: TGTGCCAGCAGTTTTAGTCGGGGACAAGAGACCCAGTACTTC. This codes for CASSFSRGQETQYF.

V and J are TRBV7-3 and TRBJ2-2; TRBD1 matches at 7 bases. Losses at the gene ends were 5 bases for V and 9 bases for J; bases not matched to a gene: 6. The germline V gene has CDR1 SGHTA and CDR2 FQGTGA. This CDR3 region has 13 residues. CDR3: CASSPATGWELFF. The CDR3 coding sequence is TGTGCCAGCAGCCCAGCGACAGGGTGGGAGCTGTTTTTT.

This clone was counted a few times. J is TRBJ1-1 and V is TRBV7-2; D perhaps matches TRBD1 (6 bases). CDR3 size: 15 residues. Germline values: CDR1 SGHTA, CDR2 FQGNSA. Trimming cost V 0 bases and J 6 bases, with 14 bases left between them. The CDR3 nucleotides read TGTGCCAGCAGCTTAGCGGGGGCTAGGGTCCCTGAAGCTTTCTTT. Protein product: CASSLAGARVPEAFF.

The V call is TRBV18, the J call TRBJ1-5, with a weak D call TRBD1 (5 bases). The CDR3 sequence is 15 residues long. V shed 5 bases and J shed 4 bases, with 15 bases lying between them. From germline, CDR1 is KGHSH and CDR2 LQKENI. The CDR3 coding sequence is TGTGCCAGCTCAGACAGAGAGTATGGTAATCAGCCCCAGCATTTT. It is translated as CASSDREYGNQPQHF.

The rearrangement joins TRBV6-5 to TRBJ1-2, with a possible D match to TRBD1 (6 bases). Looked up from germline, CDR1 is MNHEY and CDR2 is SVGAGI. Trimming removed 7 bases at V and 5 bases at J, with 20 bases between. The CDR3 length is 15 residues. The CDR3 DNA reads TGTGCCAGCACCTCGCAGGGGTTCGGGCCTTATGGCTACACCTTC. Its translation is CASTSQGFGPYGYTF.

A word on this clone: The identical CDR3 is also encoded by other nucleotide sequences in the sample. The genes are TRBV5-1 and TRBJ1-1, with D unclear. The CDR3 is 13 residues long. Germline lookup yields CDR1 SGHRS and CDR2 YFSETQ. Between the trimmed V and J ends, which lost 5 bases and 0 bases, there was a span of 8 bases. The CDR3 protein is CASSAGMNTEAFF. In DNA form, the CDR3 reads TGCGCCAGCAGTGCAGGTATGAACACTGAAGCTTTCTTT.

V is TRBV7-9 and J is TRBJ1-4, with 9 positions matching TRBD1. The CDR3 is made up of 14 amino acids. Per the germline V gene, CDR1 is SEHNR and CDR2 is FQNEAQ (reference sequence). J lost 8 bases, V lost 5 bases, and 6 bases had no gene match. The CDR3 reads CASSVQGAREKLFF. CDR3 DNA sequence: TGTGCCAGCAGCGTACAGGGGGCGCGGGAAAAACTGTTTTTT.

The chain combines TRBV19 with TRBJ1-1; D gene unclear. Germline V gene data show CDR1 as LNHDA and CDR2 as SQIVND (reference sequence). Trimming pared 7 bases from V and 1 base from J, leaving 7 bases between. This CDR3 comprises 12 residues. The CDR3 is CASIKWNTEAFF. CDR3 in DNA: TGTGCCAGTATTAAGTGGAACACTGAAGCTTTCTTT.

This clone appeared once. This chain connects TRBV6-5 to TRBJ2-2, with 8 bases fitting TRBD2. Germline-derived CDR1 and CDR2 are MNHEY and SVGAGI. The J segment lost 6 bases and the V segment lost 1 base, leaving 4 bases of the junction unmatched. This CDR3 contains 15 residues. The CDR3: CASSYLSGRAGELFF. The CDR3 DNA reads as TGTGCCAGCAGTTACTTATCCGGGAGGGCCGGGGAGCTGTTTTTT.

CDR3 residues: CASSARLGSYEQYF. The CDR3 DNA reads as TGTGCCAGCAGCGCGCGTTTGGGCTCCTACGAGCAGTACTTC. The rearrangement joins TRBV11-1 to TRBJ2-7; D gene uncertain. The CDR3 has 14 residues. The germline V and J ends were trimmed by 5 bases and 0 bases, with 11 bases remaining between them. Germline CDR1 reads SGHAT; CDR2 reads FQDESV (reference sequence).

This clone was seen once. The chain couples TRBV4-1 to TRBJ2-7; 16 nucleotides match TRBD2. Trimming at V came to 4 bases and at J to 0 bases, leaving 12 bases not matched to a gene. This CDR3 comprises 20 residues. CDR1 MGHRA and CDR2 YSYEKL come from the germline V gene. This chain's CDR3 is CASSREVVGLAGGPSYEQYF. The CDR3 DNA follows: TGCGCCAGCAGCCGAGAGGTGGTGGGACTAGCGGGAGGGCCCTCCTACGAGCAGTACTTC.

V usage is TRBV6-6 and J usage is TRBJ1-4; no firm D call. Germline CDR1 reads MNHNY; CDR2 reads SVGAGI (reference sequence). Trimming took 2 bases from V and 7 from J, leaving 11 bases between them. CDR3 length: 14 amino acids. CDR3 sequence reads: CASSYGGVSEKLFF. The CDR3 DNA reads as TGTGCCAGCAGTTACGGCGGGGTTAGTGAAAAACTGTTTTTT.

The chain carries TRBV18 and TRBJ1-5; D ambiguous. This CDR3 contains 14 residues. Trimming stripped 6 bases from V and 9 bases from J, with 18 bases between. Germline-derived CDR1 and CDR2 are KGHSH and LQKENI. As DNA, the CDR3 is TGTGCCAGCTCCTTGCAACCGGTCATCACGCCCCAGCATTTT. It encodes CASSLQPVITPQHF.